A single sample gave rise to the 27 T cell receptor beta chains below, sequenced in a study of CD8+CD57+ T cells in acquired aplastic anemia (dated by TCRdb to about 2018). These reads were obtained on an Illumina HiSeq 2000. Genomic DNA served as template for TCR beta VDJ combination and CDR3 sequence profiling. TCRdb reprocessed the public reads (quality trimming at Q25 with fastp, clone calling with MiXCR) and kept in-frame beta chains. CDR3 protein duplicates are merged, each entry listing the most common genes and DNA. This sample gives some 280,000 distinct CDR3 sequences in total; approximately 56% of them show up just once. Approximately 8.2% of the sample is in the top ten clones. The sequencing sample was made of sorted CD4+, CD8+, or CD8+CD57+ T cells (not recorded which) from PBMCs. These receptor sequences come from a human donor with severe aplastic anemia or a healthy control (not recorded which).

The chain joins TRBV29-1 to TRBJ2-7; 8 bases are shared with TRBD2. The CDR3 is 14 amino acids. Germline CDR1 SQVTM, CDR2 ANQGSEA. The ends lost 4 bases at V and 2 bases at J; junction bases unmatched: 7. This CDR3 is CSVVMAGGTYEQYF. Written as DNA, the CDR3 is TGCAGCGTTGTAATGGCGGGGGGTACCTACGAGCAGTACTTC.

With regard to this clonotype: The junction departs from germline at one end; a sequencing error may be responsible. The chain is built from TRBV15 and TRBJ2-3, with TRBD2 as a possible D gene (5 bases). Germline values: CDR1 LNHNV, CDR2 YYDKDF (reference sequence). There are 15 residues in the CDR3. CDR3 bases: TGTGCCACCAGCAGAGATGGGCGGGTCGCAGATACGCGGTATTTT. Its translation is CATSRDGRVADTRYF.

This clonotype occurred once. As DNA, the CDR3 is TGCGCCAGCAGCCCAGACAGGGCAGGTTCACCCCTCCACTTT. It encodes CASSPDRAGSPLHF. This chain joins TRBV5-1 and TRBJ1-6, with 7 bases that match TRBD1. The CDR3 loop spans 14 amino acids. The V segment lost 4 bases and the J segment 9 bases; nucleotides outside the gene matches: 7. Germline lookup yields CDR1 SGHRS and CDR2 YFSETQ.

This clonotype occurred once. CDR3 DNA: TGCAGTGCTAGAGAGTGGGAATCCTCCTACGAGCAGTACTTC. This encodes CSAREWESSYEQYF. The gene calls are TRBV20-1 and TRBJ2-7; D gene uncertain. The V and J ends lost 0 bases and 0 bases respectively, with 9 bases between them. The length of the CDR3 is 14 residues. CDR1 DFQATT and CDR2 SNEGSKA come from the germline V gene (reference sequence).

This clonotype has just a few counts. The chain couples TRBV4-1 to TRBJ1-6, with 11 bases lining up with TRBD1. There are 18 residues in the CDR3. Germline CDR1 reads MGHRA; CDR2 reads YSYEKL. The junction had 12 bases not matched to a gene; V was cut back by 4 bases and J by 7 bases. CDR3 in DNA: TGCGCCAGCAGCCCTGGGACAGGGGGGACGGGTGTCAATTCACCCCTCCACTTT. Protein sequence: CASSPGTGGTGVNSPLHF.

Details on this clonotype: A single base separates this from a much larger clone, so it may be a read error. This rearrangement joins TRBV6-5 to TRBJ2-1; a weak D match, TRBD2 (6 bases). The CDR3 covers 15 residues. Germline V gene data show CDR1 as MNHEY and CDR2 as SVGAGI. The V end was cut by 7 bases, the J end by 2 bases, with 15 bases between. Written as DNA, the CDR3 is TGTGCCAGCAAAGTGTGGGCGGGGACCTACAATGAGCAGTTCTTC. Translation: CASKVWAGTYNEQFF.

CDR3: CASSLGTGSPGANVLTF. The CDR3 nucleotides read TGTGCCAGCAGCTTGGGGACAGGGAGTCCTGGGGCCAACGTCCTGACTTTC. The V call is TRBV5-5, the J call TRBJ2-6, with TRBD1 matching 8 bases. Germline V gives CDR1 SGHKS, CDR2 YYEKEE (reference sequence). The CDR3 contains 17 residues. V dropped 0 bases and J dropped 2; count of bases not matched to a gene: 4.

Comment on this clonotype: The junction and the germline gene differ at one end; a read error may be behind it. V gene TRBV7-9 combines with J gene TRBJ1-2; possibly TRBD1 for D (6 bases). The germline CDR1 and CDR2 sequences are SEHNR and FQNEAQ (reference sequence). This CDR3 is 14 amino acids long. The CDR3 nucleotides are TGTGCTAGCAGTATGGACAGTCGTCACTATGGCTACACCTTC. The encoded protein is CASSMDSRHYGYTF. The full variable domain, rest sourced from reference TRBV7-9 and TRBJ1-2, is DTGVSQNPRHKITKRGQNVTFRCDPISEHNRLYWYRQTLGQGPEFLTYFQNEAQLEKSRLLSDRFSAERPKGSFSTLEIQRTEQGDSAMYLCASSMDSRHYGYTFGSGTRLTVV.

This clonotype occurred a few times. V is TRBV7-3 and J is TRBJ2-3; D call uncertain. The CDR3 has 14 residues. CDR1 is SGHTA and CDR2 is FQGTGA in the germline V gene. Trimming removed 2 bases from V and 4 bases from J, with 10 bases in between. This CDR3 reads CASSLQPGADTQYF. As DNA, the CDR3 is TGTGCCAGCAGCTTACAGCCCGGAGCAGATACGCAGTATTTT.

V gene TRBV20-1 combines with J gene TRBJ1-2; tentatively, D is TRBD1 (6 bases). Germline CDR1 and CDR2: DFQATT and SNEGSKA (reference sequence). CDR3 length: 12 amino acids. The germline V and J ends were trimmed by 4 bases and 2 bases, with 8 bases remaining between them. CDR3 sequence (DNA): TGCAGTGCTAACAGGGTCAACTATGGCTACACCTTC. Its protein product is CSANRVNYGYTF.

The sample holds one count of this clonotype. At one end the junction does not follow the germline gene, possibly because of a read error. The chain combines TRBV25-1 with TRBJ2-2; perhaps D is TRBD1 or TRBD2 (5 bases each). CDR3 length equals 15 residues. Germline V gene data show CDR1 as MGHDK and CDR2 as SYGVNS. The CDR3: CASMARGADTGELFF. The CDR3 nucleotides are TGTGCCAGCATGGCACGGGGCGCAGACACTGGGGAGCTGTTTTTT. Full variable domain (outside the CDR3, taken from reference TRBV25-1 and TRBJ2-2): EADIYQTPRYLVIGTGKKITLECSQTMGHDKMYWYQQDPGMELHLIHYSYGVNSTEKGDLSSESTVSRIRTEHFPLTLESARPSHTSQYLCASMARGADTGELFFGEGSRLTVL.

This clonotype was seen a handful of times. This sequence joins TRBV7-9 and TRBJ1-2, with D uncertain. The CDR3 sequence is 12 residues long. V lost 1 base to trimming and J lost 7 bases, with 7 bases between them. Germline V gene data show CDR1 as SEHNR and CDR2 as FQNEAQ (reference sequence). The CDR3 region has the DNA TGTGCCAGCAGCTTAGGGTTAGGTGGCTACACCTTC. This codes for CASSLGLGGYTF.

J is TRBJ2-7 and V is TRBV7-3; 9 bases fit TRBD1. Trimming took 6 bases from V and 6 from J; bases not matched to a gene: 12. Germline V lookup: CDR1 SGHTA, CDR2 FQGTGA. The CDR3 extends over 15 amino acids. The CDR3 bases are TGTGCCAGCAGAGCGACAGGGGGATTCCTCCGCGAGCAGTACTTC. Translation: CASRATGGFLREQYF.

A few counts support this clonotype. The gene calls are TRBV12-3 or TRBV12-4 and TRBJ1-6; no clear D gene. The CDR3 spans 14 residues. V was pared by 4 bases and J by 4 bases, with 8 bases between. DNA for the CDR3: TGTGCCAGCAGTTCCGACATGTATAATTCACCCCTCCACTTT. As protein: CASSSDMYNSPLHF.

CDR3 amino acids: CASSSWTSGGPNEQFF. The CDR3 nucleotides read TGTGCCAGCAGCTCTTGGACTAGCGGGGGCCCCAATGAGCAGTTCTTC. V and J are TRBV11-3 and TRBJ2-1, with TRBD2 identical over 13 bases. The CDR3 is made up of 16 amino acids. Germline V gene sequence: CDR1 SGHNT, CDR2 YENEEA. J lost 6 bases, V lost 4 bases, and 6 bases had no gene match.

This clonotype was seen repeatedly, ten times or more. V gene TRBV7-8 combines with J gene TRBJ1-2; D uncertain. The CDR3 runs 15 residues. CDR1 and CDR2 (germline): SGHVS, FQNEAQ. V lost 4 bases, J lost 2 bases, and 14 bases lay in between. CDR3 amino acids: CASSSQLGRNYGYTF. CDR3 bases: TGTGCCAGCAGCTCCCAACTGGGCAGGAACTATGGCTACACCTTC.

This clonotype was detected only a few times. The V and J genes are TRBV19 and TRBJ2-1; 8 bases line up with TRBD2. After removal of 2 bases from V and 4 bases from J, the junction contained 4 bases not matched to a gene. The CDR3 runs to 15 residues. Germline V gene data show CDR1 as LNHDA and CDR2 as SQIVND (reference sequence). CDR3: CASSISLAVYNEQFF. In DNA, the CDR3 is TGTGCCAGTAGTATATCACTAGCGGTTTACAATGAGCAGTTCTTC.

This clonotype has a single count. J is TRBJ1-2 and V is TRBV29-1; D is perhaps TRBD1 (6 bases). CDR3 length: 12 residues. Trimming took off 6 bases at V and 3 bases at J, with 11 bases between the two ends. Germline lookup yields CDR1 SQVTM and CDR2 ANQGSEA. The CDR3 DNA reads as TGCAGCGTACAGGGCTACGACTATGGCTACACCTTC. Translating gives CSVQGYDYGYTF.

This clonotype was detected ten times or more. The chain links TRBV7-8 to TRBJ2-7, with 7 positions matching TRBD1. This CDR3 contains 18 residues. Germline V gene sequence: CDR1 SGHVS, CDR2 FQNEAQ. Trimming took 2 bases from V and 3 from J; bases not matched to a gene: 16. Here the CDR3 DNA reads TGTGCCAGCAGCTTAACGACAGGGCCCCTCCCCCTACTCTACGAGCAGTACTTC. It yields the protein CASSLTTGPLPLLYEQYF.

The rearrangement links TRBV7-9 to TRBJ1-1; D is unclear. V shed 2 bases and J shed 4 bases, with 17 bases lying between them. The CDR3 runs 16 residues. Looked up from germline, CDR1 is SEHNR and CDR2 is FQNEAQ (reference sequence). The CDR3 nucleotides are TGTGCCAGCAGCTTATTGGGTGGTGTAGGGAGCACTGAAGCTTTCTTT. It translates to CASSLLGGVGSTEAFF.

V gene TRBV7-2 combines with J gene TRBJ2-3, with a weak D call TRBD2 (7 bases). V lost 5 bases and J lost 7, with 19 bases in between. The CDR3 sequence is 15 residues long. The V gene's germline CDR1 is SGHTA and CDR2 FQGNSA. CDR3 amino acids: CASSPRGGLPYTQYF. As DNA, the CDR3 is TGTGCCAGCAGCCCGAGGGGGGGACTACCTTATACGCAGTATTTT. The full variable domain, rest sourced from reference TRBV7-2 and TRBJ2-3, is GAGVSQSPSNKVTEKGKDVELRCDPISGHTALYWYRQSLGQGLEFLIYFQGNSAPDKSGLPSDRFSAERTGGSVSTLTIQRTQQEDSAVYLCASSPRGGLPYTQYFGPGTRLTVL.

This chain uses TRBV7-4 with TRBJ2-4; D gene unclear. Germline V gives CDR1 SGHVT, CDR2 SQSDAQ. There are 16 residues in the CDR3. Trimming removed 4 bases at V and 0 bases at J, with 13 bases between. CDR3: CASSSTERLAKNIQYF. As DNA, the CDR3 is TGTGCCAGCAGCTCCACCGAGCGTCTAGCCAAAAACATTCAGTACTTC. The variable domain in full, with the rest retrieved from reference TRBV7-4 and TRBJ2-4, is GAGVSQSPRYKVAKRGRDVALRCDSISGHVTLYWYRQTLGQGSEVLTYSQSDAQRDKSGRPSGRFSAERPERSVSTLKIQRTEQGDSAVYLCASSSTERLAKNIQYFGAGTRLSVL.

This sequence joins TRBV2 and TRBJ2-1; TRBD2 is a possible D gene (6 bases). The ends were cut back, 7 bases at V and 10 bases at J, with 14 bases in the middle. The germline V gene has CDR1 SNHLY and CDR2 FYNNEI. This CDR3 comprises 12 residues. The CDR3 protein is CASKRDSEEQFF. As DNA, the CDR3 is TGTGCCAGCAAGAGGGACTCGGAGGAGCAGTTCTTC.

The chain employs TRBV20-1 and TRBJ1-1, with D maybe TRBD1 (6 bases). The CDR3 contains 12 residues. Between the trimmed V and J ends, which lost 4 bases and 4 bases, there was a span of 10 bases. The germline CDR1 and CDR2 sequences are DFQATT and SNEGSKA (reference sequence). The CDR3 DNA follows: TGCAGTGCTACCAGGGGAAGCACTGAAGCTTTCTTT. Protein: CSATRGSTEAFF.

The V call is TRBV11-2, the J call TRBJ1-6, with 7 positions matching TRBD1. This CDR3 has 15 residues. With 5 bases clipped from V and 9 bases from J, the junction kept 10 bases outside the gene matches. Germline V gives CDR1 SGHAT, CDR2 FQNNGV. CDR3 coding DNA: TGTGCCAGCAGCCAGCAGGGAGGGGGCGGTTCACCCCTCCACTTT. The encoded protein is CASSQQGGGGSPLHF. Looking up the rest from reference TRBV11-2 and TRBJ1-6 gives the full variable domain: EAGVAQSPRYKIIEKRQSVAFWCNPISGHATLYWYQQILGQGPKLLIQFQNNGVVDDSQLPKDRFSAERLKGVDSTLKIQPAKLEDSAVYLCASSQQGGGGSPLHFGNGTRLTVT.

The chain combines TRBV10-2 with TRBJ2-3; D is perhaps TRBD1 or TRBD2 (5 bases each). The CDR3 runs to 13 residues. The germline V gene encodes CDR1 WSHSY and CDR2 SAAADI. The ends were cut back, 6 bases at V and 4 bases at J, with 11 bases in the middle. Written as DNA, the CDR3 is TGCGCCAGCAGCGGGGCTGACGCAGATACGCAGTATTTT. Its translation is CASSGADADTQYF.

V and J are TRBV7-2 and TRBJ2-7, with D possibly called TRBD1 or TRBD2 (6 bases each). The CDR3 is 13 residues long. Per the germline V gene, CDR1 is SGHTA and CDR2 is FQGNSA. V was cut by 3 bases and J by 6 bases, with 12 bases left in between. The DNA for the CDR3 is TGTGCCAGCAGCTTGTGGGGGGCCGGCGAGCAGTACTTC. The encoded protein is CASSLWGAGEQYF.